The 17 T cell receptor beta chains reported below all come from one sample, sequenced in a study of molecular identifiers for immune sequencing clone quantification. Via MiXCR, TCRdb re-called the PCR reads, giving one row per CDR3 protein. Found here are 62,000 or so distinct CDR3 sequences, approximately 18% of them singletons; the top ten hold over 1.3%. Specimen: naive CD8+ T cells from blood, with Jurkat cell RNA spiked in. The subset is: FACS-sorted CD8+CD4-CCR7+CD45RA+ naive T cells. The receptors come from a human donor in good health. Some libraries in this study had Jurkat cell RNA spiked in.

Notes on this clonotype: This clone may be a read error of a much larger clone one base away. The CDR3 DNA reads TGTGCCAGCAGCCCCCCCACAGATACGCAGTATTTT. Amino acid sequence: CASSPPTDTQYF. J is TRBJ2-3 and V is TRBV7-6; D is undetermined. The CDR3 is made up of 12 amino acids. Looked up from germline, CDR1 is SGHVS and CDR2 is FNYEAQ. The V gene lost 5 bases and the J gene lost 2 bases, with 5 bases spanning the gap.

This clonotype is medium-sized by share. The chain combines TRBV7-2 with TRBJ1-5; D not certain. CDR3 length: 14 amino acids. V was trimmed by 2 bases and J by 1 base, leaving 6 bases between them. Germline V gives CDR1 SGHTA, CDR2 FQGNSA. CDR3 amino acids: CASSLYMSNQPQHF. CDR3 sequence (DNA): TGTGCCAGCAGCTTATACATGAGCAATCAGCCCCAGCATTTT.

This clonotype was recorded a few times. Given a much more abundant clone one base away, this may be a read error. V usage is TRBV7-8 and J usage is TRBJ2-3; D is undetermined. The V and J ends lost 0 bases and 1 base respectively, with 5 bases between them. The CDR3 has 14 residues. CDR1 and CDR2 (germline): SGHVS, FQNEAQ. The CDR3 sequence: CASSLATRTDTQYF. DNA of the CDR3: TGTGCCAGCAGCTTAGCTACCCGCACAGATACGCAGTATTTT.

In the case of this clonotype: A read error may be the cause here, since a much bigger clone is one base away. This chain uses TRBV19 with TRBJ2-1, with D possibly called TRBD1 or TRBD2 (7 bases each). From germline, CDR1 is LNHDA and CDR2 SQIVND (reference sequence). There are 15 residues in the CDR3. V gave up 5 bases and J gave up 7 bases, with 18 bases separating them. CDR3 region: CASSRNRGGWNEQFF. The CDR3 coding sequence is TGTGCCAGTAGTCGGAACAGGGGAGGGTGGAATGAGCAGTTCTTC. The full variable domain, with the rest looked up from reference TRBV19 and TRBJ2-1, is DGGITQSPKYLFRKEGQNVTLSCEQNLNHDAMYWYRQDPGQGLRLIYYSQIVNDFQKGDIAEGYSVSREKKESFPLTVTSAQKNPTAFYLCASSRNRGGWNEQFFGPGTRLTVL.

Remarks on this clonotype: This may arise from a read error, as a much more abundant clone is one base away. The chain recombines TRBV5-3 with TRBJ2-5; no clear D. TRBV5-3 is labeled an ORF, and its function is uncertain. The CDR3 contains 15 residues. This CDR3 is CASSLLAGPQETQYF. The CDR3 DNA reads TGTGCCAGCAGCTTACTGGCAGGCCCCCAAGAGACCCAGTACTTC.

This clonotype came up a few times. The rearrangement uses TRBV19 and TRBJ2-1, with a possible D match to TRBD2 (5 bases). The CDR3 covers 13 residues. The germline V gene encodes CDR1 LNHDA and CDR2 SQIVND (reference sequence). Trimming took off 10 bases at V and 6 bases at J, with 16 bases between the two ends. DNA for the CDR3: TGTGCCACCTTGAGGGCAGAAGGCAATGAGCAGTTCTTC. Amino acids: CATLRAEGNEQFF.

This clonotype came up many times. The V gene is TRBV15, the J gene TRBJ2-3, with TRBD2 matching 14 bases. The CDR3 extends over 19 amino acids. The trim removed 5 bases at V and 3 bases at J, leaving 13 bases unmatched. Germline V CDR1 and CDR2: LNHNV, YYDKDF (reference sequence). The CDR3 loop is CATSHYPTGTSGRTDTQYF. CDR3 bases: TGTGCCACCAGCCACTACCCAACCGGGACTAGCGGGAGAACAGATACGCAGTATTTT. The full variable domain, completed using reference TRBV15 and TRBJ2-3, is DAMVIQNPRYQVTQFGKPVTLSCSQTLNHNVMYWYQQKSSQAPKLLFHYYDKDFNNEADTPDNFQSRRPNTSFCFLDIRSPGLGDTAMYLCATSHYPTGTSGRTDTQYFGPGTRLTVL.

The table lists this clonotype with a few counts. The V call is TRBV12-3 or TRBV12-4, the J call TRBJ2-7; D is unresolved. The CDR3 has 11 residues. The V gene lost 8 bases and the J gene lost 9 bases, with 14 bases spanning the gap. The CDR3 DNA reads TGTGCCAGCGCCAGTATGAGTGGGCAGTACTTC. Translating it yields CASASMSGQYF.

This clonotype was detected ten times or more. The V and J genes are TRBV7-9 and TRBJ2-1, with a possible D match to TRBD1 (6 bases). CDR1 and CDR2 from the germline V gene are SEHNR and FQNEAQ (reference sequence). The V end was cut by 4 bases, the J end by 0 bases, with 10 bases between. There are 15 residues in the CDR3. CDR3 nucleotides: TGTGCCAGCAGCTGGGACATGAGCTCCTACAATGAGCAGTTCTTC. Translating it yields CASSWDMSSYNEQFF.

V and J are TRBV29-1 and TRBJ2-1; D not certain. CDR1 and CDR2 from the germline V gene are SQVTM and ANQGSEA. The length of the CDR3 is 14 residues. Trimming shortened V by 6 bases and J by 2 bases, and 14 bases separated the two germline ends. Written as DNA, the CDR3 is TGCAGCGTAATGACTGTGTCTGCCTACAATGAGCAGTTCTTC. The encoded protein is CSVMTVSAYNEQFF.

This clonotype was observed at least ten times. V usage is TRBV9 and J usage is TRBJ2-3; no firm D call. CDR1 and CDR2 from the germline V gene are SGDLS and YYNGEE. The CDR3 has 12 residues. The V gene lost 3 bases and the J gene lost 1 base, with 3 bases spanning the gap. The DNA for the CDR3 is TGTGCCAGCAGCGGGGGCACAGATACGCAGTATTTT. Its protein product is CASSGGTDTQYF.

As to this clonotype: The CDR3 carries no conserved terminal phenylalanine or tryptophan, so it likely arises from a read error. The chain joins TRBV5-6 to TRBJ2-7; 9 bases map to TRBD2. The V segment lost 4 bases and the J segment 4 bases; nucleotides outside the gene matches: 6. The CDR3 runs to 14 residues. Looked up from germline, CDR1 is SGHDT and CDR2 is YYEEEE. The CDR3 sequence: CASSPKREEYEQYS. The CDR3 coding sequence is TGTGCCAGCAGCCCGAAGCGGGAGGAGTACGAGCAGTACTCC.

This clonotype was recorded at least ten times. The chain carries TRBV15 and TRBJ2-7; D uncertain. This CDR3 comprises 16 residues. V was pared by 5 bases and J by 0 bases, with 17 bases between. Germline CDR1 reads LNHNV; CDR2 reads YYDKDF (reference sequence). The CDR3 DNA follows: TGTGCCACCAGCGGGGTTGGTCAAGATACCTCCTACGAGCAGTACTTC. The encoded protein is CATSGVGQDTSYEQYF.

The table lists this clonotype with many counts. The chain carries TRBV19 and TRBJ2-4; 8 positions match TRBD1. V trimming: 5 bases; J trimming: 4 bases; junction bases outside the gene matches: 7. The V gene's germline CDR1 is LNHDA and CDR2 SQIVND (reference sequence). CDR3 size: 15 residues. CDR3 sequence (DNA): TGTGCCAGTAGTGGGGCAGGGGGCGCAAAAAACATTCAGTACTTC. Protein: CASSGAGGAKNIQYF.

This clonotype was detected many times. The chain combines TRBV28 with TRBJ1-6; no clear D gene. Deletions cut 5 bases from V and 9 bases from J, with 5 bases between. The CDR3 consists of 11 residues. Looked up from germline, CDR1 is MDHEN and CDR2 is SYDVKM. CDR3 sequence reads: CASSMASPLHF. The CDR3, as DNA: TGTGCCAGCAGTATGGCTTCACCCCTCCACTTT.

There are many counts of this clonotype. V and J are TRBV30 and TRBJ2-2, with D uncertain. Between the trimmed V and J ends, which lost 2 bases and 2 bases, there was a span of 18 bases. CDR1 GTSNPN and CDR2 SVGIG come from the germline V gene (reference sequence). CDR3 length: 17 residues. DNA of the CDR3: TGTGCCTGGAGTTCACCTAGGACGGATAGAAACACCGGGGAGCTGTTTTTT. Amino acid sequence: CAWSSPRTDRNTGELFF.

The chain carries TRBV12-3 or TRBV12-4 and TRBJ2-2; 11 nucleotides line up with TRBD2. V lost 10 bases to trimming and J lost 7 bases; unmatched junction nucleotides: 2. The CDR3 totals 12 residues. Written as DNA, the CDR3 is TGTGCCATAACTAGCGGGAGCGGGGAGCTGTTTTTT. The encoded protein is CAITSGSGELFF.